These 21 T cell receptor beta chains originate from one sample sequenced in a study of shared clonotypes between healthy human individuals. Here immunoSEQ multiplex PCR was the method, and the copy in TCRdb shows in-frame clones only, minus some. In the table there are 1.5 million to 2.5 million clones, about 94% of which are singletons. It was CD45RO-negative cells, positively selected for CCR7, that made up naive CD8 cells, with terminally differentiated effector memory CD45RA+ cells excluded. The material sequenced was naive CD8+ T cells sorted from blood. These receptor sequences come from a man between 18 and 35 years old in good health.

The chain carries TRBV6-1 and TRBJ2-7, with D hard to call. Germline loops: CDR1 MNHNS, CDR2 SASEGT. The CDR3 has 13 amino acids. The V end was cut by 5 bases, the J end by 3 bases, with 11 bases between. CDR3 sequence reads: CASSWTSSYEQYF. The CDR3 DNA follows: TGTGCCAGCAGTTGGACCAGCAGCTACGAGCAGTACTTC.

The genes are TRBV2 and TRBJ2-5; possible D gene TRBD2, 5 bases. This CDR3 contains 12 residues. The V gene lost 11 bases and the J gene lost 5 bases, with 15 bases spanning the gap. CDR1 and CDR2 from the germline V gene are SNHLY and FYNNEI. The CDR3 nucleotides are TGTGCCCATGATACTAGTTGGGAGACCCAGTACTTC. Encoded protein: CAHDTSWETQYF.

The rearrangement links TRBV6-6 to TRBJ2-7, with a weak D call TRBD2 (6 bases). The ends were cut back, 6 bases at V and 5 bases at J, with 23 bases in the middle. Germline V gives CDR1 MNHNY, CDR2 SVGAGI (reference sequence). CDR3 length: 16 residues. The CDR3 loop is CASSLPPEGDYNEQYF. DNA of the CDR3: TGTGCCAGCAGCCTACCCCCGGAGGGCGACTACAACGAGCAGTACTTC.

The gene calls are TRBV10-3 and TRBJ2-5; TRBD2 aligns across 8 bases. Per the germline V gene, CDR1 is ENHRY and CDR2 is SYGVKD. This CDR3 comprises 13 residues. Unmatched junction bases numbered 3, after V lost 6 bases and J lost 3 bases. CDR3 loop: CAISGGLEETQYF. The CDR3, as DNA: TGTGCCATCAGCGGGGGACTAGAAGAGACCCAGTACTTC.

This clone was observed a single time. This chain links TRBV7-2 with TRBJ2-6; 7 positions agree with TRBD1. Germline V gene lookup returns CDR1 SGHTA and CDR2 FQGNSA. With V trimmed by 5 bases and J by 0 bases, 4 bases remained unmatched. The CDR3 is 16 amino acids. The CDR3 here is CASSPGTASGANVLTF. CDR3 DNA: TGTGCCAGCAGCCCAGGGACAGCCTCTGGGGCCAACGTCCTGACTTTC.

The chain is built from TRBV19 and TRBJ2-4; 9 positions agree with TRBD1. This CDR3 has 17 amino acids. V lost 2 bases and J lost 0; bases outside the gene matches: 5. CDR1 is LNHDA and CDR2 is SQIVND in the germline V gene (reference sequence). The CDR3 protein is CASSIWTGVGAKNIQYF. CDR3 nucleotide sequence: TGTGCCAGTAGTATATGGACAGGGGTGGGAGCCAAAAACATTCAGTACTTC. The full variable domain, its missing parts supplied by reference TRBV19 and TRBJ2-4, is DGGITQSPKYLFRKEGQNVTLSCEQNLNHDAMYWYRQDPGQGLRLIYYSQIVNDFQKGDIAEGYSVSREKKESFPLTVTSAQKNPTAFYLCASSIWTGVGAKNIQYFGAGTRLSVL.

A remark on this clone: This same CDR3 is encoded by further DNA sequences in the sample. The chain has TRBV5-6 and TRBJ2-2; 11 bases line up with TRBD2. The CDR3 loop spans 16 amino acids. The trim removed 0 bases at V and 3 bases at J, leaving 1 base unmatched. Germline V gives CDR1 SGHDT, CDR2 YYEEEE. The CDR3 region has the DNA TGTGCCAGCAGCTTGGGACTAGCGGGATACACCGGGGAGCTGTTTTTT. Its translation is CASSLGLAGYTGELFF. Full variable domain (outside the CDR3, taken from reference TRBV5-6 and TRBJ2-2): DAGVTQSPTHLIKTRGQQVTLRCSPKSGHDTVSWYQQALGQGPQFIFQYYEEEERQRGNFPDRFSGHQFPNYSSELNVNALLLGDSALYLCASSLGLAGYTGELFFGEGSRLTVL.

The chain carries TRBV15 and TRBJ2-7; D is undetermined. CDR3 length equals 17 residues. V dropped 0 bases and J dropped 3 bases, with 18 bases sitting between them. The germline V gene encodes CDR1 LNHNV and CDR2 YYDKDF (reference sequence). CDR3 coding DNA: TGTGCCACCAGCAGAGATCCCTTCGAGGAAGGTTTCTACGAGCAGTACTTC. As protein: CATSRDPFEEGFYEQYF.

As to this clone: This same CDR3 is encoded by further DNA sequences in the sample. The chain recombines TRBV9 with TRBJ2-5; D is possibly TRBD2 (6 bases). The V and J ends lost 0 bases and 7 bases respectively, with 13 bases between them. This CDR3 is 14 amino acids long. The V gene's germline CDR1 is SGDLS and CDR2 YYNGEE. The CDR3 protein is CASSVGGGTGTQYF. DNA for the CDR3: TGTGCCAGCAGCGTAGGGGGCGGGACCGGGACCCAGTACTTC.

The chain recombines TRBV5-6 with TRBJ2-7; D possibly corresponds to TRBD2 (5 bases). The V end was cut by 2 bases, the J end by 1 base, with 13 bases between. The CDR3 consists of 15 residues. Germline V gives CDR1 SGHDT, CDR2 YYEEEE. CDR3 loop: CASSFKIGGSYEQYF. CDR3 coding DNA: TGTGCCAGCAGCTTCAAAATTGGAGGTTCCTACGAGCAGTACTTC.

V is TRBV5-4 and J is TRBJ2-2, with TRBD1 matching over 8 bases. V lost 4 bases, J lost 6 bases, and 2 bases stayed unmatched. CDR3 length equals 13 residues. The V gene's germline CDR1 is SGHNT and CDR2 YYREEE (reference sequence). Written as DNA, the CDR3 is TGTGCCAGCAGCACACAGGGGGCCGGGGAGCTGTTTTTT. This codes for CASSTQGAGELFF.

V and J are TRBV5-1 and TRBJ2-2; D remains ambiguous. V lost 4 bases and J 6 bases, leaving 19 bases between the germline ends. Germline values: CDR1 SGHRS, CDR2 YFSETQ. The CDR3 is 16 amino acids. CDR3 in amino acids: CASSPYFPSNAGELFF. CDR3 sequence (DNA): TGCGCCAGCAGCCCGTATTTTCCGAGTAATGCCGGGGAGCTGTTTTTT.

The chain has TRBV27 and TRBJ1-2, with D perhaps TRBD1 (5 bases). Looked up from germline, CDR1 is MNHEY and CDR2 is SMNVEV (reference sequence). CDR3 size: 15 residues. With 0 bases removed from V and 4 bases from J, the gap between germline ends came to 12 bases. CDR3 DNA sequence: TGTGCCAGCAGTTTATCGGTAGACAGCTCCTATGGCTACACCTTC. Protein sequence: CASSLSVDSSYGYTF.

The V gene is TRBV14, the J gene TRBJ2-1; 7 bases align to TRBD2. V shed 1 base and J 8 bases; nucleotides not matched to a gene: 14. Germline values: CDR1 SGHDN, CDR2 FVKESK. The CDR3 runs to 17 residues. The CDR3 loop is CASSQVTSELLRDEQFF. In DNA form, the CDR3 reads TGTGCCAGCAGCCAAGTTACTAGCGAGCTCCTAAGGGATGAGCAGTTCTTC.

This clone was observed a single time. DNA for the CDR3: TGTGCCAGCAGAGATGAAGGCTCCGGGCCCCAGCATTTT. Its translation is CASRDEGSGPQHF. This sequence joins TRBV2 and TRBJ1-5; D unclear. This CDR3 has 13 amino acids. Germline values: CDR1 SNHLY, CDR2 FYNNEI. V was clipped by 6 bases and J by 9 bases, with 15 bases between them.

V gene TRBV6-6 combines with J gene TRBJ2-1; 10 nucleotides align to TRBD2. Germline CDR1 MNHNY, CDR2 SVGAGI (reference sequence). J gave up 7 bases and V 4 bases, and 10 bases lay outside the gene matches. This CDR3 has 16 amino acids. CDR3 amino acids: CASSSPQRGGQNEQFF. CDR3 nucleotide sequence: TGTGCCAGCAGTTCCCCACAGCGGGGGGGCCAAAATGAGCAGTTCTTC.

This clone was picked up a small number of times. This chain uses TRBV4-1 with TRBJ1-1, with TRBD1 as a possible D gene (6 bases). V was pared by 2 bases and J by 1 base, with 11 bases between. The CDR3 covers 15 residues. CDR1 is MGHRA and CDR2 is YSYEKL in the germline V gene. The CDR3 DNA follows: TGCGCCAGCAGCCAACGTCAACAGGGGAACACTGAAGCTTTCTTT. This encodes CASSQRQQGNTEAFF.

The CDR3 loop is CASSVLLGGTDTQYF. The CDR3 DNA follows: TGTGCCAGCAGTGTCTTACTAGGGGGCACAGATACGCAGTATTTT. The genes are TRBV27 and TRBJ2-3; D is perhaps TRBD1 or TRBD2 (5 bases each). The ends were cut back, 5 bases at V and 1 base at J, with 13 bases in the middle. This CDR3 spans 15 amino acids. Germline values: CDR1 MNHEY, CDR2 SMNVEV (reference sequence).

This rearrangement joins TRBV4-3 to TRBJ1-2; no firm D call. From germline, CDR1 is LGHNA and CDR2 YSLEER. This CDR3 is built from 14 residues. Trimming pared 0 bases from V and 8 bases from J, leaving 13 bases between. CDR3 bases: TGCGCCAGCAGCCAAGATGTTGGAATAGGGGGCTACACCTTC. Protein: CASSQDVGIGGYTF.

This rearrangement joins TRBV9 to TRBJ2-5; 7 bases are shared with TRBD1. The CDR3 is made up of 15 amino acids. V dropped 3 bases and J dropped 1; count of bases not matched to a gene: 6. CDR1 and CDR2 (germline): SGDLS, YYNGEE. The CDR3 coding sequence is TGTGCCAGCAGCGGAGGGGACAGACTCCAAGAGACCCAGTACTTC. Residues: CASSGGDRLQETQYF.

Points on this clone: Other nucleotide sequences in the sample specify the same CDR3. CDR3 coding DNA: TGTGCCAGCAGCTTATCAGGGGAGACCCAGTACTTC. Translation: CASSLSGETQYF. The genes are TRBV7-9 and TRBJ2-5, with D possibly TRBD1 on 5 matching bases. V lost 2 bases and J 5 bases, leaving 6 bases between the germline ends. Per germline, CDR1 SEHNR and CDR2 FQNEAQ (reference sequence). This CDR3 has 12 residues. Full variable domain (rest looked up from reference TRBV7-9 and TRBJ2-5): DTGVSQNPRHKITKRGQNVTFRCDPISEHNRLYWYRQTLGQGPEFLTYFQNEAQLEKSRLLSDRFSAERPKGSFSTLEIQRTEQGDSAMYLCASSLSGETQYFGPGTRLLVL.